This TCR beta chain was captured by sequencing in a study of neurological immune-mediated disorders. The V gene's germline CDR1 is SGHRS and CDR2 YFSETQ. The CDR3 runs 13 residues. V gave up 4 bases and J gave up 8 bases; unmatched junction bases: 5. Study findings and constraints: The repertoires of 18 of 34 multiple sclerosis patients were placed by phylogenetic grouping in a single related-CDR3 cluster, which may be a signature.

This clonotype was picked up many times. Antigen specificity is unknown. TCRdb redid the calling of the 5' RACE reads with MiXCR, one entry per CDR3 protein. The sample has 55,000 to 70,000 distinct CDR3 sequences, about 4% seen once. This rearrangement joins TRBV5-1 to TRBJ2-4; 8 positions match TRBD1. The TCR originated in a man aged 25 to 40 with multiple sclerosis. The source material was PBMCs. CDR3 loop: CASSPDRGDIQYF. The CDR3 DNA follows: TGCGCCAGCAGCCCAGACAGGGGTGACATTCAGTACTTC.